These 30 T cell receptor beta chains came from one sample sequenced in a study of T cell repertoires in cytomegalovirus infection. TCRdb analysed the reads with MiXCR anew, one entry per CDR3 protein. The sample consists of almost 500,000 distinct CDR3 sequences, 10% to 12% of them appearing once. What was sequenced was PBMCs. The receptors were gathered from a human donor in good health (CMV status not recorded). Some clones in this sample may be carry-over from other donors' samples.

This clonotype was seen at least ten times. This chain uses TRBV2 with TRBJ1-1; D call uncertain. There are 13 residues in the CDR3. Trimming took 8 bases from V and 8 from J, leaving 18 bases between them. Germline V gene sequence: CDR1 SNHLY, CDR2 FYNNEI. The CDR3: CASEAQLNPEAFF. DNA for the CDR3: TGTGCCAGCGAGGCCCAATTAAACCCCGAAGCTTTCTTT.

This clonotype has a count of ten or more. The rearrangement links TRBV7-9 to TRBJ2-7; D unresolved. The CDR3 contains 12 residues. V shed 8 bases and J shed 4 bases, with 12 bases lying between them. The germline CDR1 and CDR2 sequences are SEHNR and FQNEAQ (reference sequence). The CDR3 sequence: CASFQLGYEQYF. The CDR3 DNA sequence: TGTGCCAGCTTCCAATTGGGGTACGAGCAGTACTTC. Using reference TRBV7-9 and TRBJ2-7 for the parts outside the CDR3, the full variable domain is DTGVSQNPRHKITKRGQNVTFRCDPISEHNRLYWYRQTLGQGPEFLTYFQNEAQLEKSRLLSDRFSAERPKGSFSTLEIQRTEQGDSAMYLCASFQLGYEQYFGPGTRLTVT.

This clonotype showed up many times. This chain joins TRBV12-3 or TRBV12-4 and TRBJ2-5, with no clear D. V lost 5 bases and J lost 5, with 9 bases in between. This CDR3 contains 12 residues. This CDR3 reads CASSPFQETQYF. CDR3 nucleotides: TGTGCCAGCAGTCCCTTTCAGGAGACCCAGTACTTC.

This clonotype was found many times. This chain uses TRBV6-4 with TRBJ2-2; TRBD2 is a possible D gene (6 bases). V was clipped by 6 bases and J by 6 bases, with 17 bases between them. CDR1 is MRHNA and CDR2 is SNTAGT in the germline V gene. The CDR3 is 15 residues long. The CDR3 coding sequence is TGTGCCAGCAGCTCTTCCGGGGGTTTCGCCGGGGAGCTGTTTTTT. This codes for CASSSSGGFAGELFF.

This clonotype has at least ten counts. The chain couples TRBV7-3 to TRBJ2-7; D remains unclear. Trimming pared 4 bases from V and 6 bases from J, leaving 10 bases between. The CDR3 runs 12 residues. Germline CDR1 reads SGHTA; CDR2 reads FQGTGA. This CDR3 reads CASSSEIGEQYF. In DNA, the CDR3 is TGTGCCAGCAGCTCCGAGATTGGCGAGCAGTACTTC. The entire variable domain, with the rest obtained from reference TRBV7-3 and TRBJ2-7, is as follows: GAGVSQTPSNKVTEKGKYVELRCDPISGHTALYWYRQSLGQGPEFLIYFQGTGAADDSGLPNDRFFAVRPEGSVSTLKIQRTERGDSAVYLCASSSEIGEQYFGPGTRLTVT.

This clonotype came up a few times. The V and J genes are TRBV29-1 and TRBJ1-3, with D tentatively TRBD1 (6 bases). The CDR3 spans 14 residues. The V and J ends lost 4 bases and 2 bases respectively, with 12 bases between them. Per the germline V gene, CDR1 is SQVTM and CDR2 is ANQGSEA. The CDR3 sequence: CSVVSQGPGNTIYF. As DNA, the CDR3 is TGCAGCGTTGTATCCCAGGGGCCTGGAAACACCATATATTTT. Full variable domain (outside the CDR3, taken from reference TRBV29-1 and TRBJ1-3): SAVISQKPSRDICQRGTSLTIQCQVDSQVTMMFWYRQQPGQSLTLIATANQGSEATYESGFVIDKFPISRPNLTFSTLTVSNMSPEDSSIYLCSVVSQGPGNTIYFGEGSWLTVV.

The chain is built from TRBV15 and TRBJ2-3; D is undetermined. V lost 3 bases to trimming and J lost 0 bases, with 13 bases between them. The CDR3 extends over 16 amino acids. CDR1 and CDR2 from the germline V gene are LNHNV and YYDKDF (reference sequence). The DNA for the CDR3 is TGTGCCACCAGCAGCCTGGCCGGCGACAGCACAGATACGCAGTATTTT. It is translated as CATSSLAGDSTDTQYF.

This chain uses TRBV28 with TRBJ2-1; 7 bases agree with TRBD1. CDR3 length equals 15 residues. The J segment lost 6 bases and the V segment lost 7 bases, leaving 12 bases of the junction unmatched. Germline V gene lookup returns CDR1 MDHEN and CDR2 SYDVKM. CDR3 protein: CASNGQEAFVNEQFF. The CDR3 DNA is TGTGCCAGCAACGGACAGGAGGCATTCGTCAATGAGCAGTTCTTC. The whole variable domain, filled in from reference TRBV28 and TRBJ2-1, reads DVKVTQSSRYLVKRTGEKVFLECVQDMDHENMFWYRQDPGLGLRLIYFSYDVKMKEKGDIPEGYSVSREKKERFSLILESASTNQTSMYLCASNGQEAFVNEQFFGPGTRLTVL.

The chain has TRBV28 and TRBJ2-7; D remains unclear. This CDR3 region has 12 residues. CDR1 and CDR2 (germline): MDHEN, SYDVKM. V was pared by 6 bases and J by 3 bases, with 9 bases between. CDR3: CASRGSNYEQYF. DNA for the CDR3: TGTGCCAGCAGGGGCTCCAACTACGAGCAGTACTTC.

This chain connects TRBV14 to TRBJ2-2; a possible D gene is TRBD1 (6 bases). V was trimmed by 3 bases and J by 10 bases, leaving 18 bases between them. The CDR3 extends over 15 amino acids. Germline V gives CDR1 SGHDN, CDR2 FVKESK. CDR3 coding DNA: TGTGCCAGCAGCCAGACAGGAACACCGGGTTTGGAGCTGTTTTTT. Its protein product is CASSQTGTPGLELFF.

V usage is TRBV7-2 and J usage is TRBJ2-2; TRBD2 agrees at 10 bases. Germline CDR1 reads SGHTA; CDR2 reads FQGNSA. The CDR3 totals 15 residues. Germline trimming cut 7 bases from V and 8 bases from J; bases unmatched to any gene: 10. CDR3 in amino acids: CASNLSGREVGELFF. CDR3 DNA: TGTGCCAGCAACCTCAGCGGGAGGGAAGTGGGGGAGCTGTTTTTT.

This clonotype came up many times. The chain recombines TRBV7-6 with TRBJ1-1; D remains ambiguous. CDR3 length equals 16 residues. Germline-derived CDR1 and CDR2 are SGHVS and FNYEAQ. V was clipped by 1 base and J by 1 base, with 13 bases between them. The CDR3 sequence: CASSLVRGEGNTEAFF. CDR3 coding DNA: TGTGCCAGCAGCTTAGTGCGCGGGGAGGGGAACACTGAAGCTTTCTTT.

This clonotype was recorded at least ten times. This chain links TRBV7-2 with TRBJ1-2; 7 nucleotides line up with TRBD1. CDR1 is SGHTA, CDR2 FQGNSA, per germline. The trim removed 3 bases at V and 7 bases at J, leaving 8 bases unmatched. This CDR3 spans 14 amino acids. The CDR3 coding sequence is TGTGCCAGCAGCTTCCGGGACAGTCTCTTTGGCTACACCTTC. This encodes CASSFRDSLFGYTF.

The genes are TRBV20-1 and TRBJ2-1; 8 nucleotides match TRBD2. The ends lost 2 bases at V and 1 base at J; junction bases unmatched: 7. The CDR3 length is 16 residues. Germline values: CDR1 DFQATT, CDR2 SNEGSKA (reference sequence). The CDR3 DNA reads TGCAGTGCTAGAACCATGGGACTAGGATCCTACAATGAGCAGTTCTTC. This sequence encodes CSARTMGLGSYNEQFF.

This clonotype occurred many times. The chain uses TRBV11-2 and TRBJ1-4, with D tentatively TRBD1 (6 bases). Germline V gene sequence: CDR1 SGHAT, CDR2 FQNNGV. V was cut by 2 bases and J by 4 bases, with 11 bases left in between. The CDR3 length is 15 residues. In DNA form, the CDR3 reads TGTGCCAGCAGCTTACGGTACAGGGATAATGAAAAACTGTTTTTT. It translates to CASSLRYRDNEKLFF.

About this clonotype: The final CDR3 position lacks the conserved phenylalanine or tryptophan, pointing to a likely read error. The rearrangement joins TRBV6-1 to TRBJ2-7, with TRBD1 identical over 7 bases. Germline V CDR1 and CDR2: MNHNS, SASEGT. This CDR3 contains 17 residues. Trimming took 1 base from V and 3 from J; bases not matched to a gene: 12. As DNA, the CDR3 is TGTGCCAGCAGTGAAGTATTGCAGGGGGAAGGGTACTACGAGCAGTACTTA. Translation: CASSEVLQGEGYYEQYL.

The chain uses TRBV2 and TRBJ2-5; a weak D match, TRBD1 (6 bases). CDR3 length: 13 residues. Per the germline V gene, CDR1 is SNHLY and CDR2 is FYNNEI. V dropped 6 bases and J dropped 4 bases, with 12 bases sitting between them. Here the CDR3 DNA reads TGTGCCAGCAGGAGGGACACTATAGAGACCCAGTACTTC. Protein sequence: CASRRDTIETQYF.

The chain employs TRBV28 and TRBJ1-6; D is ambiguous. The V end was cut by 3 bases, the J end by 12 bases, with 9 bases between. This CDR3 region has 12 residues. Germline V gene data show CDR1 as MDHEN and CDR2 as SYDVKM. In DNA, the CDR3 is TGTGCCAGCAGTTTTTCCCAAGGACCCCTCCACTTT. The encoded protein is CASSFSQGPLHF.

This clonotype was detected many times. V is TRBV19 and J is TRBJ1-1; D ambiguous. Trimming removed 3 bases at V and 3 bases at J, with 11 bases between. Germline V gene sequence: CDR1 LNHDA, CDR2 SQIVND (reference sequence). The CDR3 has 14 residues. The CDR3 nucleotides are TGTGCCAGTAGTATTGCCTGGTCGGACACTGAAGCTTTCTTT. Translated: CASSIAWSDTEAFF. Together with reference TRBV19 and TRBJ1-1, the CDR3 gives the full variable domain: DGGITQSPKYLFRKEGQNVTLSCEQNLNHDAMYWYRQDPGQGLRLIYYSQIVNDFQKGDIAEGYSVSREKKESFPLTVTSAQKNPTAFYLCASSIAWSDTEAFFGQGTRLTVV.

On this clonotype: A read error is possible here, since a much larger clone lies one base away. V usage is TRBV7-6 and J usage is TRBJ2-1, with a tentative D call TRBD2 (6 bases). Germline CDR1 is SGHVS and CDR2 is FNYEAQ. This CDR3 has 14 residues. The DNA of the CDR3 is TGTGCCTGCAGCTTAGACGGGGAGGTGGATGAGCAGTTCTTC. Its protein product is CACSLDGEVDEQFF. The entire variable domain, with the rest obtained from reference TRBV7-6 and TRBJ2-1, is as follows: GAGVSQSPRYKVTKRGQDVALRCDPISGHVSLYWYRQALGQGPEFLTYFNYEAQQDKSGLPNDRFSAERPEGSISTLTIQRTEQRDSAMYRCACSLDGEVDEQFFGPGTRLTVL.

This rearrangement joins TRBV2 to TRBJ2-4; D gene uncertain. This CDR3 region has 13 residues. The germline gives CDR1 SNHLY, CDR2 FYNNEI. Trimming shortened V by 2 bases and J by 9 bases, and 11 bases separated the two germline ends. This chain's CDR3 is CASSEYSSGIQYF. The DNA of the CDR3 is TGTGCCAGCAGTGAATATAGCTCAGGCATTCAGTACTTC.

This clonotype was detected many times. V gene TRBV12-3 or TRBV12-4 combines with J gene TRBJ2-1; TRBD1 aligns across 8 bases. The CDR3 runs 15 residues. The ends lost 3 bases at V and 5 bases at J; junction bases unmatched: 6. CDR3: CASSLTLGQDNEQFF. The CDR3, as DNA: TGTGCCAGCAGTTTGACACTGGGACAGGACAATGAGCAGTTCTTC.

This clonotype has only a few counts. The chain recombines TRBV18 with TRBJ1-2; no reliable D call. V lost 3 bases to trimming and J lost 3 bases, with 11 bases between them. CDR3 length: 14 residues. Germline V gives CDR1 KGHSH, CDR2 LQKENI. The CDR3 reads CASSPTYGDYGYTF. DNA for the CDR3: TGTGCCAGCTCACCGACTTACGGGGACTATGGCTACACCTTC.

This clonotype was counted at least ten times. The rearrangement joins TRBV7-2 to TRBJ1-2; tentatively, D is TRBD1 (5 bases). Germline values: CDR1 SGHTA, CDR2 FQGNSA. The CDR3 contains 13 residues. Trimming took 5 bases from V and 4 from J, leaving 11 bases between them. CDR3 loop: CASSRQRGYGYTF. The CDR3 nucleotides read TGTGCCAGCAGCCGACAGAGGGGCTATGGCTACACCTTC.

V gene TRBV2 combines with J gene TRBJ2-6, with D uncertain. Germline CDR1 and CDR2: SNHLY and FYNNEI. The ends were cut back, 7 bases at V and 4 bases at J, with 11 bases in the middle. CDR3 length equals 14 residues. CDR3 coding DNA: TGTGCCAGCACGAGAGACTCCGGGGCCAACGTCCTGACTTTC. This codes for CASTRDSGANVLTF.

This clonotype was picked up many times. V is TRBV7-3 and J is TRBJ2-3; TRBD2 matches 11 bases. CDR1 and CDR2 from the germline V gene are SGHTA and FQGTGA. The junction had 7 bases not matched to a gene; V was cut back by 5 bases and J by 0 bases. The length of the CDR3 is 17 residues. This CDR3 reads CASSLIAGGTSTDTQYF. CDR3 bases: TGTGCCAGCAGCCTAATAGCGGGGGGGACTAGCACAGATACGCAGTATTTT.

The chain carries TRBV10-3 and TRBJ2-7; the D gene is possibly TRBD1 (6 bases). The V end was cut by 5 bases, the J end by 5 bases, with 13 bases between. CDR1 is ENHRY, CDR2 SYGVKD, per germline. This CDR3 is built from 13 residues. CDR3 loop: CAISSTGLDEQYF. CDR3 nucleotide sequence: TGTGCCATCAGTTCAACAGGGTTGGACGAGCAGTACTTC.

This clonotype was picked up many times. The chain links TRBV20-1 to TRBJ2-1, with 7 bases fitting TRBD1. Per the germline V gene, CDR1 is DFQATT and CDR2 is SNEGSKA (reference sequence). J gave up 5 bases and V 5 bases, and 6 bases lay outside the gene matches. The CDR3 is 13 amino acids. CDR3 in DNA: TGCAGTGCTCCCCCGGGACAGCACAATGAGCAGTTCTTC. Encoded protein: CSAPPGQHNEQFF.

This clonotype was seen ten or more times. The chain is built from TRBV7-2 and TRBJ2-1; D unclear. CDR1 and CDR2 (germline): SGHTA, FQGNSA. Trimming pared 2 bases from V and 5 bases from J, leaving 10 bases between. This CDR3 has 14 residues. The DNA for the CDR3 is TGTGCCAGCAGCTTATCAGGTCAGCACAATGAGCAGTTCTTC. Amino acid sequence: CASSLSGQHNEQFF.

This clonotype has at least ten counts. The J gene is TRBJ2-7, the V gene TRBV4-1, with a weak D call TRBD1 (6 bases). The germline gives CDR1 MGHRA, CDR2 YSYEKL. The CDR3 runs to 13 residues. V was pared by 5 bases and J by 2 bases, with 10 bases between. The DNA of the CDR3 is TGCGCCAGCAGCAAGACAGGCCCCTACGAGCAGTACTTC. Amino acids: CASSKTGPYEQYF.